What follows is one TCR beta chain and its context. Its antigen is undetermined. V lost 4 bases and J lost 1; bases outside the gene matches: 4. The CDR3 runs to 15 residues. Germline-derived CDR1 and CDR2 are PRHDT and FYEKMQ (reference sequence). This sample was included in a study of cytomegalovirus exposure and HLA in healthy donors. Amplification used 60 Vbeta primers and 13 Jbeta primers. The method was immunoSEQ multiplex PCR; TCRdb's version includes in-frame clones alone and lacks a portion of them. The data hold about 35,000 clones, with roughly 80% observed a single time. Findings of the study overall: Cytomegalovirus association was listed for around 170 TCR beta chains. A later analysis linked a missense variant in DCLRE1C to the trimming of TCR beta V and J genes.

The source is a male donor in good health and CMV-seronegative. The V and J genes are TRBV13 and TRBJ2-1, with TRBD1 matching 7 bases. Material: PBMCs. The CDR3: CASSSDRASYNEQFF. The CDR3 DNA sequence: TGTGCCAGCAGCTCTGACAGGGCATCCTACAATGAGCAGTTCTTC.